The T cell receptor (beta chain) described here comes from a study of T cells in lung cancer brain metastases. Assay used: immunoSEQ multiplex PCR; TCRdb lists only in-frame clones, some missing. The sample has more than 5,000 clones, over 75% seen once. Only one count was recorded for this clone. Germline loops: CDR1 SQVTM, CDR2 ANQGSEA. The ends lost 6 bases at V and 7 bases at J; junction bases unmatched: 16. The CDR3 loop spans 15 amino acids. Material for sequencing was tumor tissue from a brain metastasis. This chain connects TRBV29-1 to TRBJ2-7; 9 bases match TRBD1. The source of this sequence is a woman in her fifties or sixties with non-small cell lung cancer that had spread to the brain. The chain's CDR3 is CSVKSGTGRVGEQYF. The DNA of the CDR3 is TGCAGCGTCAAGTCTGGGACAGGGCGCGTGGGGGAGCAGTACTTC.